This is a list of T cell receptor beta chains from one sample in a study of PD-1 blockade in classical Hodgkin lymphoma. Generated by immunoSEQ multiplex PCR, the TCRdb table keeps only in-frame clones and is missing some. The table records 25,000 to 35,000 clones, approximately 70% of them present only once. This sample comprised peripheral blood mononuclear cells (PBMCs), obtained before the second cycle of nivolumab. The origin of the receptors is a human donor with classical Hodgkin lymphoma. CDR3s include the opening cysteine and the closing phenylalanine or tryptophan. Fields, in order: clone size, D gene, V gene, J gene, CDR3 protein, CDR3 DNA. D genes are given only for firm matches. Not every row has a clone size; where given, it reads once, few, many or a size class.

clone_size: few; d_call: .; v_call: TRBV28; j_call: TRBJ2-5; cdr3_aa: CASGGGGIRETQYF; cdr3_nt: TGTGCCAGTGGAGGGGGGGGGATAAGAGAGACCCAGTACTTC
clone_size: .; d_call: .; v_call: TRBV18; j_call: TRBJ2-5; cdr3_aa: CASSPGLAQETQYF; cdr3_nt: TGTGCCAGCTCACCAGGGCTAGCGCAAGAGACCCAGTACTTC
clone_size: once; d_call: .; v_call: TRBV28; j_call: TRBJ2-1; cdr3_aa: CASSPRGALWNEQFF; cdr3_nt: TGTGCCAGCAGCCCCAGGGGGGCCCTTTGGAATGAGCAGTTCTTC
clone_size: .; d_call: TRBD1; v_call: TRBV9; j_call: TRBJ1-1; cdr3_aa: CASSVVTGRAEAFF; cdr3_nt: TGTGCCAGCAGCGTAGTGACAGGGCGAGCTGAAGCTTTCTTT
clone_size: .; d_call: TRBD2; v_call: TRBV7-6; j_call: TRBJ2-3; cdr3_aa: CASSFLAGGLTDTQYF; cdr3_nt: TGTGCCAGCAGCTTTTTGGCGGGGGGCCTCACAGATACGCAGTATTTT
clone_size: once; d_call: .; v_call: TRBV28; j_call: TRBJ2-1; cdr3_aa: CASSSSGRNLNEQFF; cdr3_nt: TGTGCCAGCAGTTCCTCAGGCCGTAACCTCAATGAGCAGTTCTTC
clone_size: .; d_call: TRBD1; v_call: TRBV30; j_call: TRBJ1-2; cdr3_aa: CAWKGQTYGYTF; cdr3_nt: TGTGCCTGGAAGGGACAGACCTATGGCTACACCTTC
clone_size: .; d_call: .; v_call: TRBV6-5; j_call: TRBJ2-7; cdr3_aa: CASREPSGVYEQYF; cdr3_nt: TGTGCCAGCAGGGAGCCCTCCGGGGTTTACGAGCAGTACTTC
clone_size: few; d_call: TRBD1; v_call: TRBV15; j_call: TRBJ1-4; cdr3_aa: CATSRGDRVNNEKLFF; cdr3_nt: TGTGCCACCAGCAGAGGGGACAGGGTGAATAATGAAAAACTGTTTTTT
clone_size: .; d_call: TRBD1; v_call: TRBV7-2; j_call: TRBJ2-7; cdr3_aa: CASSSLTGAYGLYEQYF; cdr3_nt: TGTGCCAGCAGCTCTTTAACAGGGGCGTACGGCCTATACGAGCAGTACTTC
clone_size: .; d_call: .; v_call: TRBV19; j_call: TRBJ2-2; cdr3_aa: CASSTGVPGELFF; cdr3_nt: TGTGCCAGTAGTACAGGGGTTCCCGGGGAGCTGTTTTTT
clone_size: medium-sized; d_call: .; v_call: TRBV6-5; j_call: TRBJ2-1; cdr3_aa: CASSRLSGYNEQFF; cdr3_nt: TGTGCCAGCAGCCGACTTAGCGGTTACAATGAGCAGTTCTTC
clone_size: .; d_call: .; v_call: TRBV30; j_call: TRBJ2-3; cdr3_aa: CAWGELQNTQYF; cdr3_nt: TGTGCCTGGGGGGAACTACAGAATACGCAGTATTTT
clone_size: few; d_call: TRBD2; v_call: TRBV5-1; j_call: TRBJ2-3; cdr3_aa: CASSSRTSGATGTDTQYF; cdr3_nt: TGCGCCAGCAGCTCGCGGACTAGCGGGGCTACAGGCACAGATACGCAGTATTTT
clone_size: .; d_call: .; v_call: TRBV6-5; j_call: TRBJ1-2; cdr3_aa: CASSYSNRGTLGYTF; cdr3_nt: TGTGCCAGCAGTTACTCGAACCGGGGTACCCTGGGCTACACCTTC
clone_size: .; d_call: TRBD2; v_call: TRBV7-2; j_call: TRBJ2-7; cdr3_aa: CASIQSAGAAYEQYF; cdr3_nt: TGTGCCAGCATCCAATCGGCGGGAGCTGCCTACGAGCAGTACTTC
clone_size: .; d_call: TRBD1; v_call: TRBV7-8; j_call: TRBJ2-7; cdr3_aa: CASSLAMTGSSYEQYF; cdr3_nt: TGTGCCAGCAGCTTAGCCATGACAGGGTCTTCCTACGAGCAGTACTTC
clone_size: .; d_call: .; v_call: TRBV21-1; j_call: TRBJ1-5; cdr3_aa: CASSRREAGNQPQHF; cdr3_nt: TGTGCCAGCAGCAGGAGGGAAGCAGGGAATCAGCCCCAGCATTTT
clone_size: few; d_call: .; v_call: TRBV28; j_call: TRBJ1-5; cdr3_aa: CASSLWRGHQPQHF; cdr3_nt: TGTGCCAGCAGTTTATGGAGGGGACACCAGCCCCAGCATTTT
clone_size: .; d_call: TRBD1; v_call: TRBV19; j_call: TRBJ1-2; cdr3_aa: CASSIVAEGAPVYGYTF; cdr3_nt: TGTGCCAGTAGTATAGTTGCCGAGGGGGCACCGGTCTATGGCTACACCTTC
clone_size: .; d_call: TRBD2; v_call: TRBV7-9; j_call: TRBJ2-1; cdr3_aa: CASSLVEAGGGQFF; cdr3_nt: TGTGCCAGCAGCTTAGTGGAAGCGGGAGGGGGGCAGTTCTTC
clone_size: once; d_call: TRBD1; v_call: TRBV10-3; j_call: TRBJ2-7; cdr3_aa: CAISGGRDRVDEQYF; cdr3_nt: TGTGCCATCAGTGGGGGAAGGGACAGGGTCGACGAGCAGTACTTC
clone_size: .; d_call: .; v_call: TRBV30; j_call: TRBJ1-1; cdr3_aa: CAWSVGGPIHTEAFF; cdr3_nt: TGTGCCTGGAGTGTTGGAGGCCCAATTCACACTGAAGCTTTCTTT
clone_size: .; d_call: .; v_call: TRBV5-5; j_call: TRBJ1-4; cdr3_aa: CASSAQGSGKLFF; cdr3_nt: TGTGCCAGCAGCGCCCAGGGAAGTGGAAAACTGTTTTTT
clone_size: .; d_call: .; v_call: TRBV27; j_call: TRBJ2-7; cdr3_aa: CASSSHPGTYEQYF; cdr3_nt: TGTGCCAGCAGTTCCCACCCAGGGACCTACGAGCAGTACTTC
clone_size: few; d_call: .; v_call: TRBV29-1; j_call: TRBJ2-1; cdr3_aa: CSVRDPKHNEQFF; cdr3_nt: TGCAGCGTCCGGGACCCGAAGCACAATGAGCAGTTCTTC
clone_size: .; d_call: .; v_call: TRBV5-1; j_call: TRBJ2-7; cdr3_aa: CASSTRETYEQYF; cdr3_nt: TGCGCCAGCAGCACCCGGGAGACCTACGAGCAGTACTTC
clone_size: .; d_call: .; v_call: TRBV30; j_call: TRBJ1-6; cdr3_aa: CAWKGSGSPLHF; cdr3_nt: TGTGCCTGGAAAGGGAGTGGATCACCCCTCCACTTT
clone_size: .; d_call: .; v_call: TRBV18; j_call: TRBJ2-5; cdr3_aa: CASSPSPNPAETQYF; cdr3_nt: TGTGCCAGCTCACCTAGTCCAAACCCCGCGGAGACCCAGTACTTC
clone_size: .; d_call: .; v_call: TRBV7-2; j_call: TRBJ2-3; cdr3_aa: CASSLLGPSTDTQYF; cdr3_nt: TGTGCCAGCAGCTTACTCGGCCCTAGCACAGATACGCAGTATTTT
clone_size: .; d_call: .; v_call: TRBV7-8; j_call: TRBJ2-2; cdr3_aa: CASSARSYTGELFF; cdr3_nt: TGTGCCAGCAGCGCCCGGTCCTACACCGGGGAGCTGTTTTTT
clone_size: .; d_call: TRBD1; v_call: TRBV19; j_call: TRBJ1-1; cdr3_aa: CASSFTGGITEAFF; cdr3_nt: TGTGCCAGTAGTTTCACAGGGGGCATCACTGAAGCTTTCTTT
clone_size: once; d_call: TRBD2; v_call: TRBV4-2; j_call: TRBJ2-3; cdr3_aa: CASSQGRGGRGSDTQYF; cdr3_nt: TGTGCCAGCAGCCAAGGCCGGGGCGGGAGAGGTTCAGATACGCAGTATTTT
clone_size: few; d_call: .; v_call: TRBV18; j_call: TRBJ2-2; cdr3_aa: CASSPFLLSGELFF; cdr3_nt: TGTGCCAGCTCACCATTCCTTTTGTCCGGGGAGCTGTTTTTT
clone_size: .; d_call: .; v_call: TRBV6-5; j_call: TRBJ2-7; cdr3_aa: CASSYGTGNYEQYF; cdr3_nt: TGTGCCAGCAGTTACGGGACTGGGAACTACGAGCAGTACTTC
clone_size: .; d_call: .; v_call: TRBV4-2; j_call: TRBJ1-6; cdr3_aa: CASSQDRGSYSPLHF; cdr3_nt: TGTGCCAGCAGCCAAGATCGTGGGAGCTATTCACCCCTCCACTTT
clone_size: .; d_call: .; v_call: TRBV11-2; j_call: TRBJ1-1; cdr3_aa: CASSSSRAVGTEAFF; cdr3_nt: TGTGCCAGCAGCTCGTCAAGGGCAGTTGGCACTGAAGCTTTCTTT
clone_size: .; d_call: TRBD1; v_call: TRBV6-5; j_call: TRBJ2-3; cdr3_aa: CASRHRGRMTDTQYF; cdr3_nt: TGTGCCAGCAGACACAGGGGGCGAATGACAGATACGCAGTATTTT
clone_size: .; d_call: .; v_call: TRBV6-6; j_call: TRBJ2-1; cdr3_aa: CASSSPGQAIVDEQFF; cdr3_nt: TGTGCCAGCAGTTCCCCAGGGCAGGCTATTGTTGATGAGCAGTTCTTC
clone_size: .; d_call: .; v_call: TRBV5-1; j_call: TRBJ1-6; cdr3_aa: CASRGETVNSPLHF; cdr3_nt: TGCGCCAGCAGGGGAGAAACGGTTAATTCACCCCTCCACTTT
clone_size: .; d_call: .; v_call: TRBV30; j_call: TRBJ2-2; cdr3_aa: CACTKTGWVTGELFF; cdr3_nt: TGTGCCTGCACTAAGACAGGTTGGGTCACCGGGGAGCTGTTTTTT
clone_size: .; d_call: .; v_call: TRBV25-1; j_call: TRBJ1-2; cdr3_aa: CASSESPSDRMGYTF; cdr3_nt: TGTGCCAGCAGTGAATCTCCCAGTGACAGGATGGGCTACACCTTC
clone_size: .; d_call: .; v_call: TRBV6-5; j_call: TRBJ1-2; cdr3_aa: CAISELGYYGYTF; cdr3_nt: TGTGCCATCAGTGAATTAGGGTACTATGGCTACACCTTC